This entry lists 14 T cell receptor beta chains sequenced from one sample in a study of T cells in narcolepsy. Profiling relied on immunoSEQ multiplex PCR, and the TCRdb table lists in-frame clones only, not all of them. Of roughly 30,000 clones in the sample, 87% were seen once. Sequencing was carried out using memory (CD45RA-) CD4+ T cells from blood. The receptors shown here come from a human donor in good health.

Written as DNA, the CDR3 is TGCGCCAGCAGCAGCGGACTAGCGGGCCAAGAGACCCAGTACTTC. It translates to CASSSGLAGQETQYF. The rearrangement joins TRBV5-1 to TRBJ2-5; 11 bases are shared with TRBD2. The junction had 3 bases not matched to a gene; V was cut back by 4 bases and J by 1 base. CDR1 and CDR2 from the germline V gene are SGHRS and YFSETQ. The CDR3 loop spans 15 amino acids.

This clone has only one observation. This rearrangement joins TRBV19 to TRBJ1-2; perhaps TRBD1 as D (6 bases). V was cut by 8 bases and J by 8 bases, with 24 bases left in between. CDR1 and CDR2 from the germline V gene are LNHDA and SQIVND (reference sequence). The CDR3 sequence is 15 residues long. CDR3 DNA sequence: TGTGCCAGTTTGCAAAAAGGGGGATCTCCGAGAGGCTACACCTTC. This codes for CASLQKGGSPRGYTF.

The chain joins TRBV18 to TRBJ2-5; D is uncertain. The CDR3 is 13 residues long. Germline V CDR1 and CDR2: KGHSH, LQKENI. Trimming pared 8 bases from V and 2 bases from J, leaving 12 bases between. The CDR3 sequence is CASTIRQQETQYF. The CDR3 DNA is TGTGCCAGCACTATCCGGCAGCAAGAGACCCAGTACTTC.

The chain is built from TRBV27 and TRBJ1-1; TRBD1 matches at 10 bases. The V gene's germline CDR1 is MNHEY and CDR2 SMNVEV (reference sequence). This CDR3 is built from 20 residues. The ends lost 0 bases at V and 5 bases at J; junction bases unmatched: 18. The CDR3 region is CASSLSPRRTPTGGFTEAFF. In DNA form, the CDR3 reads TGTGCCAGCAGTTTATCCCCCCGAAGAACGCCGACAGGGGGCTTTACTGAAGCTTTCTTT.

The V and J genes are TRBV2 and TRBJ2-3; the match to TRBD2 covers 9 bases. There are 14 residues in the CDR3. Germline assignment: CDR1 SNHLY and CDR2 FYNNEI. Germline trimming cut 8 bases from V and 9 bases from J; bases unmatched to any gene: 12. CDR3 DNA: TGTGCCAGCGGGGGTAGCGGGAGTCGACCAACGCAGTATTTT. It translates to CASGGSGSRPTQYF.

This clone has only one observation. The chain couples TRBV4-2 to TRBJ1-3; D not certain. This CDR3 is 16 amino acids long. CDR1 and CDR2 (germline): LGHNA, YNFKEQ. Trimming left V 0 bases short and J 0 bases short, with 9 bases between. The CDR3 DNA sequence: TGTGCCAGCAGCCAAGATGGGTCCTACTCTGGAAACACCATATATTTT. This encodes CASSQDGSYSGNTIYF.

This sequence joins TRBV7-3 and TRBJ2-1; 10 bases agree with TRBD2. V dropped 5 bases and J dropped 8; count of bases not matched to a gene: 9. Per the germline V gene, CDR1 is SGHTA and CDR2 is FQGTGA. The CDR3 spans 15 residues. This CDR3 reads CASSPSGTSVDEQFF. The CDR3 bases are TGTGCCAGCAGCCCTTCCGGGACTAGCGTTGATGAGCAGTTCTTC. Combining the CDR3 with reference TRBV7-3 and TRBJ2-1 gives the whole variable domain GAGVSQTPSNKVTEKGKYVELRCDPISGHTALYWYRQSLGQGPEFLIYFQGTGAADDSGLPNDRFFAVRPEGSVSTLKIQRTERGDSAVYLCASSPSGTSVDEQFFGPGTRLTVL.

This chain joins TRBV4-3 and TRBJ1-2; D gene unclear. The ends were cut back, 0 bases at V and 8 bases at J, with 10 bases in the middle. CDR1 is LGHNA, CDR2 YSLEER, per germline. CDR3 length: 13 residues. Here the CDR3 DNA reads TGCGCCAGCAGCCAAGATGGGCAGCGAGGCTACACCTTC. This encodes CASSQDGQRGYTF.

V is TRBV4-3 and J is TRBJ2-7; 9 bases are a match to TRBD2. Germline CDR1 is LGHNA and CDR2 is YSLEER. V was clipped by 0 bases and J by 5 bases; unmatched bases: 8. This CDR3 is 16 amino acids long. The CDR3 loop reads CASSQDLASGEHEQYF. CDR3 nucleotides: TGCGCCAGCAGCCAAGACCTGGCTAGCGGGGAACACGAGCAGTACTTC.

J is TRBJ1-1 and V is TRBV19; 9 bases match TRBD1. J gave up 5 bases and V 6 bases, and 13 bases lay outside the gene matches. CDR1 and CDR2 (germline): LNHDA, SQIVND (reference sequence). This CDR3 is built from 16 residues. For the CDR3, the DNA is TGTGCCAGTAGGCAACCGGGACAGGGTTTGGGGACTGAAGCTTTCTTT. Translating it yields CASRQPGQGLGTEAFF.

The V call is TRBV27, the J call TRBJ1-2; D gene uncertain. The ends were cut back, 2 bases at V and 4 bases at J, with 8 bases in the middle. There are 13 residues in the CDR3. From germline, CDR1 is MNHEY and CDR2 SMNVEV (reference sequence). CDR3 residues: CASSLEPGYGYTF. For the CDR3, the DNA is TGTGCCAGCAGTTTAGAGCCAGGCTATGGCTACACCTTC.

The rearrangement joins TRBV6-6 to TRBJ2-2; 8 nucleotides agree with TRBD2. V lost 4 bases to trimming and J lost 4 bases; unmatched junction nucleotides: 5. CDR1 and CDR2 (germline): MNHNY, SVGAGI (reference sequence). The CDR3 totals 15 residues. CDR3 amino acids: CASSSPSGSTGELFF. Here the CDR3 DNA reads TGTGCCAGCAGTTCCCCTAGCGGGTCCACCGGGGAGCTGTTTTTT.

In this sample, this clone turned up a few times. This chain joins TRBV5-1 and TRBJ2-1; 7 bases agree with TRBD2. Germline CDR1 is SGHRS and CDR2 is YFSETQ. V was clipped by 0 bases and J by 6 bases; unmatched bases: 6. This CDR3 spans 15 amino acids. The CDR3 loop is CASSLGASGANEQFF. DNA of the CDR3: TGCGCCAGCAGCTTGGGGGCTAGCGGAGCCAATGAGCAGTTCTTC.

This chain connects TRBV11-2 to TRBJ2-1, with D maybe TRBD1 (5 bases). From germline, CDR1 is SGHAT and CDR2 FQNNGV. Trimming pared 5 bases from V and 0 bases from J, leaving 17 bases between. This CDR3 is 17 amino acids long. This CDR3 reads CASSPRVSIGSYNEQFF. DNA for the CDR3: TGTGCCAGCAGCCCCAGGGTGAGCATCGGCTCCTACAATGAGCAGTTCTTC.